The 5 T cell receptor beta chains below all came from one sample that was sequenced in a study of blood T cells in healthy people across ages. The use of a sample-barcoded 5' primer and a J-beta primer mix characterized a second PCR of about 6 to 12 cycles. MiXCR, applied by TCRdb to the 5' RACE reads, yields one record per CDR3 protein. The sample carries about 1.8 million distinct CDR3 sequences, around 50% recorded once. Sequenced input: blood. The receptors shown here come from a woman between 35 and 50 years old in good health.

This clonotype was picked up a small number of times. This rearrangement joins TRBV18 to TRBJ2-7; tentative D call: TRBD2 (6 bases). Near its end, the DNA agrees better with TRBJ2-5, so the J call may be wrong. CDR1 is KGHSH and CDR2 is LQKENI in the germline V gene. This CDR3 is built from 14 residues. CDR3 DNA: TGTGCCAGCTCACCTTACGGGAGCCAAGAGACCCAGTACTTC. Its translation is CASSPYGSQETQYF.

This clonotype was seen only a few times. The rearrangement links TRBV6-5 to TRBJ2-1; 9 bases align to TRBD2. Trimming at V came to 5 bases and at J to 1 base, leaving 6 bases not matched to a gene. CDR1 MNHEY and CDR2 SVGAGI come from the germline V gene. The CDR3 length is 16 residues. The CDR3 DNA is TGTGCCAGCAGTCTCCAGCTAGCGGGGTCCTACAATGAGCAGTTCTTC. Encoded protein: CASSLQLAGSYNEQFF.

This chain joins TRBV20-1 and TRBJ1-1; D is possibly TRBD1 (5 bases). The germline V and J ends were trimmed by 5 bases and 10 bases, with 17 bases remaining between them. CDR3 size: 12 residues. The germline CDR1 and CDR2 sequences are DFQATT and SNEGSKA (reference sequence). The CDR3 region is CSAFRSGGGAFF. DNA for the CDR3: TGCAGTGCTTTCAGGTCGGGGGGGGGAGCTTTCTTT.

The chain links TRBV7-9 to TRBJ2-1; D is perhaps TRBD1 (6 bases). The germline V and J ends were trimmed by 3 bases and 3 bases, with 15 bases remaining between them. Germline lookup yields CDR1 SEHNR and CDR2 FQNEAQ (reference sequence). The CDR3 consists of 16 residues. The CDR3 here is CASSLLGLGGYNEQFF. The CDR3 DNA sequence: TGTGCCAGCAGCTTGCTAGGTCTAGGGGGCTACAATGAGCAGTTCTTC.

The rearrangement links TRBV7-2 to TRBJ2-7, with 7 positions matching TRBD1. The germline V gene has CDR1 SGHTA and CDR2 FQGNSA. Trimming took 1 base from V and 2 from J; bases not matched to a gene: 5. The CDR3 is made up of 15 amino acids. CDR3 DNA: TGTGCCAGCAGCTTAGGTCTGACAGGGCCCTACGAGCAGTACTTC. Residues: CASSLGLTGPYEQYF.